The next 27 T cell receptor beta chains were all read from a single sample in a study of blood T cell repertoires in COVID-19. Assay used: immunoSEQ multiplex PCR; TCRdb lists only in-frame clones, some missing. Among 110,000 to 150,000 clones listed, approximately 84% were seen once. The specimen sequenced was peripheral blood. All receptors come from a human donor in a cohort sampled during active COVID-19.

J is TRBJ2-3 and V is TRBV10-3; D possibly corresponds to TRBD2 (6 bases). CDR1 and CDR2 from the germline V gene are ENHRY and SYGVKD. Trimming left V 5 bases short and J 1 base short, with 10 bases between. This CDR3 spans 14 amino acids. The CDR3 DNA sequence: TGTGCCATCAGTCGGGAGACGGGCACAGATACGCAGTATTTT. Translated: CAISRETGTDTQYF.

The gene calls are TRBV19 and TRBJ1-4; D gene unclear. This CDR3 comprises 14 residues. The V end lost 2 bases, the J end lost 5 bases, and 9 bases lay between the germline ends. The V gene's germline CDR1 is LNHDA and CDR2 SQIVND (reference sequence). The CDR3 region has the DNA TGTGCCAGTAGTATATCTGGAGGGAATGAAAAACTGTTTTTT. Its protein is CASSISGGNEKLFF.

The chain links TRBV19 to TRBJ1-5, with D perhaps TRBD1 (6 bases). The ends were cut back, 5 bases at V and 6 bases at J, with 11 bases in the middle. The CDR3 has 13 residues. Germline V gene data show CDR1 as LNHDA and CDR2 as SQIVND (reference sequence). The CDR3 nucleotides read TGTGCCAGTAGTGAACAGGGCGCTCAGCCCCAGCATTTT. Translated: CASSEQGAQPQHF.

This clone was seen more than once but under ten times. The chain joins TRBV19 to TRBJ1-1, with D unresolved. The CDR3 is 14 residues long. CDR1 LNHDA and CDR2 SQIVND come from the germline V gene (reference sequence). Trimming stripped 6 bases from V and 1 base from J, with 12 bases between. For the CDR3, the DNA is TGTGCCAGTAGGGATAGGAGAGAGAACACTGAAGCTTTCTTT. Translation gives CASRDRRENTEAFF.

CDR3 DNA sequence: TGTGCCAGCAGCCACCTAGCGGGTATAGGGACAGATACGCAGTATTTT. It translates to CASSHLAGIGTDTQYF. The genes are TRBV3-1 (or the pseudogene TRBV3-2) and TRBJ2-3, with 8 positions matching TRBD2. This CDR3 is built from 16 residues. Per germline, CDR1 LGHDT and CDR2 YNNKEL (reference sequence). V lost 3 bases and J lost 3; bases outside the gene matches: 8.

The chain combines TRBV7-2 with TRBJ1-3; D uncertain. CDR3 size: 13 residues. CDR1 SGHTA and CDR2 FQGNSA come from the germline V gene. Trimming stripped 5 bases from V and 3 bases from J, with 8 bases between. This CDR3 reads CASSPQNGNTIYF. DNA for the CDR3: TGTGCCAGCAGCCCCCAGAATGGAAACACCATATATTTT.

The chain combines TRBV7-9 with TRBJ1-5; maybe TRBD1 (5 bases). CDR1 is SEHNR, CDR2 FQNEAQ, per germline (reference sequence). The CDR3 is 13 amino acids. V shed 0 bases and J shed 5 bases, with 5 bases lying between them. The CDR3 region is CASSLAGDQPQHF. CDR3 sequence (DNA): TGTGCCAGCAGCTTAGCAGGGGATCAGCCCCAGCATTTT.

This CDR3 reads CASSPTTGMGGYTF. The CDR3 DNA reads TGTGCCAGCAGCCCGACGACGGGAATGGGGGGCTACACCTTC. J is TRBJ1-2 and V is TRBV11-1; no definite D call. V was clipped by 5 bases and J by 8 bases, with 18 bases between them. Germline values: CDR1 SGHAT, CDR2 FQDESV (reference sequence). The CDR3 spans 14 residues.

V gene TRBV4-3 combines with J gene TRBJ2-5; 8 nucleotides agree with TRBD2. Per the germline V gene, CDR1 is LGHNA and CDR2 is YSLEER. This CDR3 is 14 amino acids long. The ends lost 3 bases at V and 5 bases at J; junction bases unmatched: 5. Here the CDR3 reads CASSQGTRGETQYF. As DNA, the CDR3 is TGCGCCAGCAGCCAGGGGACTAGGGGGGAGACCCAGTACTTC.

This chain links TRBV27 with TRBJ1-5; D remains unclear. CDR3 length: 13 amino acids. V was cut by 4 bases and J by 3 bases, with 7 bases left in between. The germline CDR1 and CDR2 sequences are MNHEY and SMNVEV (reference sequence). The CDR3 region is CASSYEANQPQHF. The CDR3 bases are TGTGCCAGCAGTTACGAGGCCAATCAGCCCCAGCATTTT.

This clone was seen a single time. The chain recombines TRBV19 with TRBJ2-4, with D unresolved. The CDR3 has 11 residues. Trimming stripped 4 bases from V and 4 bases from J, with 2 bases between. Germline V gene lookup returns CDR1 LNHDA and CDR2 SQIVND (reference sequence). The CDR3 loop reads CASSTKNIQYF. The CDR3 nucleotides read TGTGCCAGTAGTACAAAAAACATTCAGTACTTC.

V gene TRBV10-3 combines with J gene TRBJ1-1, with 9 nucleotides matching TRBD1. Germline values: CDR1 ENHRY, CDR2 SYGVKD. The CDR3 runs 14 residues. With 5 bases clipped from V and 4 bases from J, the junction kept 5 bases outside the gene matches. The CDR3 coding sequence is TGTGCCATCAGTTCCGACAGGGGGTTCACTGAAGCTTTCTTT. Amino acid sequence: CAISSDRGFTEAFF.

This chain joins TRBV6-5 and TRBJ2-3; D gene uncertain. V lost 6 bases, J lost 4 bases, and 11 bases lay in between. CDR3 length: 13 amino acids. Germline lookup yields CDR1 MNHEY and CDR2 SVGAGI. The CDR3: CASSLDVADTQYF. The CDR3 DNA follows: TGTGCCAGCAGCTTAGATGTAGCAGATACGCAGTATTTT.

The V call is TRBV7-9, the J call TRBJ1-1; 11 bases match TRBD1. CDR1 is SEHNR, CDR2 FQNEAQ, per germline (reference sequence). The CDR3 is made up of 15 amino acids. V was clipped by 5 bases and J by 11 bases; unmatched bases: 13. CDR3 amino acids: CASSDLRDRGIRAFF. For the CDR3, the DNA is TGTGCCAGCAGCGACCTCCGGGACAGGGGGATACGGGCTTTCTTT.

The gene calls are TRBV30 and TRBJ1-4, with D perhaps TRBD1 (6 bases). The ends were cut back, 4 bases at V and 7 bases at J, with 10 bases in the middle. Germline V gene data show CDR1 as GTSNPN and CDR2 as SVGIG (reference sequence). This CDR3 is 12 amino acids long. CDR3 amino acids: CAWTGDGEKLFF. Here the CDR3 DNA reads TGTGCCTGGACAGGGGATGGTGAAAAACTGTTTTTT.

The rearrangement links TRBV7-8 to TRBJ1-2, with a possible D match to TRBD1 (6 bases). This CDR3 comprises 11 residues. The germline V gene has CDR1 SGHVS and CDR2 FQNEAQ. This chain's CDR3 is CASRGNYGYTF. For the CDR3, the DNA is TGTGCTAGTAGGGGGAACTATGGCTACACCTTC. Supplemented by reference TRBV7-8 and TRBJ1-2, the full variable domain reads GAGVSQSPRYKVAKRGQDVALRCDPISGHVSLFWYQQALGQGPEFLTYFQNEAQLDKSGLPSDRFFAERPEGSVSTLKIQRTQQEDSAVYLCASRGNYGYTFGSGTRLTVV.

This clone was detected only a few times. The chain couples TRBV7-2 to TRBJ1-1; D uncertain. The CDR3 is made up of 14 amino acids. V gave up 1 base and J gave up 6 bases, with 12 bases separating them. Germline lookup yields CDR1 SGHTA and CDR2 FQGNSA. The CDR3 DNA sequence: TGTGCCAGCAGCTTAGGCCAGACTAGCTCTGAAGCTTTCTTT. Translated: CASSLGQTSSEAFF.

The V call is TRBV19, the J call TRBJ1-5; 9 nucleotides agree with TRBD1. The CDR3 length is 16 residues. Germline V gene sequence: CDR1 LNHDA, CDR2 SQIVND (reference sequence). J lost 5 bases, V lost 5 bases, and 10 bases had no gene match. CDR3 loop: CASSQQPGQGDQPQHF. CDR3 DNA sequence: TGTGCCAGTAGTCAACAACCGGGACAGGGTGATCAGCCCCAGCATTTT.

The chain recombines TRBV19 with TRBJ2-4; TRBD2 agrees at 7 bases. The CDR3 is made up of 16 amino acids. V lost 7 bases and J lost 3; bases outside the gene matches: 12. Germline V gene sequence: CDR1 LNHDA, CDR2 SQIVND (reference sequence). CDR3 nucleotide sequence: TGTGCCAGTACCCCCGGCGGGAGTGGATTCAAAAACATTCAGTACTTC. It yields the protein CASTPGGSGFKNIQYF.

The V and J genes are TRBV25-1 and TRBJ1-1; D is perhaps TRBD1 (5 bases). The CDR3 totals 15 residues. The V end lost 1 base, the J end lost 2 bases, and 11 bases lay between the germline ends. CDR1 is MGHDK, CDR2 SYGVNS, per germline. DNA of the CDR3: TGTGCCAGCAGTGAATCGAAGGGGCGAAACACTGAAGCTTTCTTT. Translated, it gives CASSESKGRNTEAFF.

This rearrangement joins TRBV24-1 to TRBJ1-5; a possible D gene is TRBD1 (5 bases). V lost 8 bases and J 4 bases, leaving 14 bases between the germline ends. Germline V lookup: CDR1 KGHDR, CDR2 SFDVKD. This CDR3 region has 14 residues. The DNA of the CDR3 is TGTGCCACCACCGGGGGAGGAAAGAATCAGCCCCAGCATTTT. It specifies CATTGGGKNQPQHF.

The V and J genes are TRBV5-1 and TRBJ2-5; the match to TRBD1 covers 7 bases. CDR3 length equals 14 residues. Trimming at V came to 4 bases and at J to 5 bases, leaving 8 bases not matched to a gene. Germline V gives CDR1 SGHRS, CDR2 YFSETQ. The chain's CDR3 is CASSIGQVRETQYF. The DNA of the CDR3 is TGCGCCAGCAGCATCGGACAGGTCCGGGAGACCCAGTACTTC. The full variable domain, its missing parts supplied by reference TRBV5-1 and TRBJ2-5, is KAGVTQTPRYLIKTRGQQVTLSCSPISGHRSVSWYQQTPGQGLQFLFEYFSETQRNKGNFPGRFSGRQFSNSRSEMNVSTLELGDSALYLCASSIGQVRETQYFGPGTRLLVL.

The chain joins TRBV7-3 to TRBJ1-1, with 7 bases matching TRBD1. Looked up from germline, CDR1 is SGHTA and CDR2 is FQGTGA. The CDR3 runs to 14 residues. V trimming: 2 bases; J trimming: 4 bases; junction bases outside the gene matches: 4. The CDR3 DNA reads TGTGCCAGCAGCTTACAGGGGGTGACCACTGAAGCTTTCTTT. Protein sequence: CASSLQGVTTEAFF.

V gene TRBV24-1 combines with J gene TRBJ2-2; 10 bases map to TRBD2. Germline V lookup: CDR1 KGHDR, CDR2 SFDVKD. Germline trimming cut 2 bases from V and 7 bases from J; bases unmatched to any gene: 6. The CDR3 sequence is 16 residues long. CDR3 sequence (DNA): TGTGCCACCAGTGATTGGAGCGGGAGGGCCGACGGGGAGCTGTTTTTT. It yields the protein CATSDWSGRADGELFF.

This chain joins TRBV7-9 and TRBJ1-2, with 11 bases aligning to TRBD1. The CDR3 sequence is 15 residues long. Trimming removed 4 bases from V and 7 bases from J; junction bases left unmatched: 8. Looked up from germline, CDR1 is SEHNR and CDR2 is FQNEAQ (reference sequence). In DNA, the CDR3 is TGTGCCAGCAGCTCCCCGGACAGGGGGCAAGGTGGCTACACCTTC. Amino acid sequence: CASSSPDRGQGGYTF. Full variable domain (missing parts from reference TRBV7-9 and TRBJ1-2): DTGVSQNPRHKITKRGQNVTFRCDPISEHNRLYWYRQTLGQGPEFLTYFQNEAQLEKSRLLSDRFSAERPKGSFSTLEIQRTEQGDSAMYLCASSSPDRGQGGYTFGSGTRLTVV.

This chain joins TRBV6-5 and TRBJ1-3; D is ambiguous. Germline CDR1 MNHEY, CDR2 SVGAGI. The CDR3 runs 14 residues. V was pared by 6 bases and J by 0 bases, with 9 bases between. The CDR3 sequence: CASRKESSGNTIYF. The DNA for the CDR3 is TGTGCCAGCAGAAAGGAGAGCTCTGGAAACACCATATATTTT.

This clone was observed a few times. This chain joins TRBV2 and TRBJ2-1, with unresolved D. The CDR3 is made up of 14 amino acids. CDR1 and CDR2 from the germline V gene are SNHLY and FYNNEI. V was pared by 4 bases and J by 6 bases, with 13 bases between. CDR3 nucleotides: TGTGCCAGCAGTGCGACTTACCTGGGCAATGAGCAGTTCTTC. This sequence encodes CASSATYLGNEQFF. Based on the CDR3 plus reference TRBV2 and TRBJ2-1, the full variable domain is EPEVTQTPSHQVTQMGQEVILRCVPISNHLYFYWYRQILGQKVEFLVSFYNNEISEKSEIFDDQFSVERPDGSNFTLKIRSTKLEDSAMYFCASSATYLGNEQFFGPGTRLTVL.